The 24 T cell receptor beta chains listed next were all sequenced from one sample in a study of T cell responses to AZD1222 COVID-19 vaccine. Sequencing used immunoSEQ multiplex PCR; TCRdb keeps in-frame clones, though not all of them. The sample consists of 150,000 to 200,000 clones, approximately 92% of them appearing once. Here the sequenced sample was peripheral blood, taken 28 days after the second dose of the MenACWY control vaccine. These receptors were collected from an adult who received the MenACWY meningococcal vaccine as a control.

The chain is built from TRBV5-1 and TRBJ1-2; 7 nucleotides line up with TRBD1. The CDR3 runs to 16 residues. In germline, CDR1 is SGHRS, CDR2 YFSETQ. V lost 5 bases, J lost 4 bases, and 14 bases stayed unmatched. CDR3 in amino acids: CASSRALGGAGYGYTF. The CDR3 nucleotides are TGCGCCAGCAGTCGAGCCCTAGGGGGCGCTGGCTATGGCTACACCTTC.

The CDR3 DNA is TGTGCCAGCAGTTACGGCCAGGGGAACTCACCCCTCCACTTT. Its translation is CASSYGQGNSPLHF. The rearrangement uses TRBV6-5 and TRBJ1-6, with D perhaps TRBD1 (6 bases). There are 14 residues in the CDR3. With 2 bases removed from V and 10 bases from J, the gap between germline ends came to 12 bases. Germline CDR1 and CDR2: MNHEY and SVGAGI.

The chain is built from TRBV6-1 and TRBJ1-1; D call uncertain. Looked up from germline, CDR1 is MNHNS and CDR2 is SASEGT. The CDR3 totals 12 residues. V was pared by 3 bases and J by 11 bases, with 13 bases between. CDR3 sequence reads: CASSERYLEAFF. The CDR3, as DNA: TGTGCCAGCAGTGAGAGGTACCTGGAGGCTTTCTTT.

This chain connects TRBV30 to TRBJ1-2, with TRBD1 identical over 10 bases. The CDR3 extends over 16 amino acids. Germline values: CDR1 GTSNPN, CDR2 SVGIG (reference sequence). V lost 3 bases to trimming and J lost 3 bases; unmatched junction nucleotides: 10. DNA of the CDR3: TGTGCCTGGAGCCGAAAGGGACAGGGGATTGACTATGGCTACACCTTC. This translates into CAWSRKGQGIDYGYTF.

This clone was seen just once. V usage is TRBV28 and J usage is TRBJ2-6; D gene ambiguous. Per the germline V gene, CDR1 is MDHEN and CDR2 is SYDVKM. The CDR3 runs 16 residues. With 7 bases removed from V and 0 bases from J, the gap between germline ends came to 13 bases. CDR3 nucleotide sequence: TGTGCCAGCACCCCGGACCCCCTCTCTGGGGCCAACGTCCTGACTTTC. Its protein product is CASTPDPLSGANVLTF.

This chain joins TRBV10-2 and TRBJ2-1; 9 bases line up with TRBD2. CDR3 length equals 14 residues. The V gene end was trimmed by 5 bases and the J gene end by 13 bases; junction bases not matched to a gene: 12. Germline V gene lookup returns CDR1 WSHSY and CDR2 SAAADI. This chain's CDR3 is CASSRGGESKFQFF. The CDR3 DNA is TGCGCCAGCAGTCGCGGGGGGGAATCCAAATTTCAGTTCTTC.

The rearrangement joins TRBV7-6 to TRBJ1-1, with D tentatively TRBD1 (5 bases). V lost 5 bases, J lost 1 base, and 14 bases lay in between. Germline lookup yields CDR1 SGHVS and CDR2 FNYEAQ. This CDR3 has 15 residues. The CDR3 region has the DNA TGTGCCAGCAGCCCCAATCGGGGCGGGAACACTGAAGCTTTCTTT. Its translation is CASSPNRGGNTEAFF.

This chain links TRBV10-1 with TRBJ1-6, with no clear D. Trimming took off 0 bases at V and 9 bases at J, with 18 bases between the two ends. The CDR3 extends over 17 amino acids. CDR1 and CDR2 (germline): WNHNN, SYGVQD (reference sequence). CDR3 sequence: CASSESLSRGRRSPLHF. For the CDR3, the DNA is TGCGCCAGCAGTGAGTCCTTATCCCGAGGGCGCCGTTCACCCCTCCACTTT.

This chain links TRBV28 with TRBJ2-2; 8 bases match TRBD2. The length of the CDR3 is 15 residues. CDR1 MDHEN and CDR2 SYDVKM come from the germline V gene. J lost 2 bases, V lost 5 bases, and 4 bases had no gene match. The CDR3 reads CASSPRGGNTGELFF. CDR3 nucleotide sequence: TGTGCCAGCAGTCCACGGGGGGGTAACACCGGGGAGCTGTTTTTT.

The J gene is TRBJ1-2, the V gene TRBV5-1; D is unresolved. V lost 0 bases and J 1 base, leaving 13 bases between the germline ends. CDR3 size: 16 residues. Germline assignment: CDR1 SGHRS and CDR2 YFSETQ. CDR3 region: CASSLASAVNNYGYTF. CDR3 coding DNA: TGCGCCAGCAGCTTGGCGTCGGCCGTTAATAACTATGGCTACACCTTC.

The chain is built from TRBV24-1 and TRBJ2-2; 8 nucleotides agree with TRBD2. The CDR3 is 14 amino acids. V gave up 5 bases and J gave up 7 bases; unmatched junction bases: 5. CDR1 and CDR2 (germline): KGHDR, SFDVKD. In nucleotides, the CDR3 is TGTGCCACCAGTGCCTCCGGGGGGGTCGGGGAGCTGTTTTTT. This sequence encodes CATSASGGVGELFF.

This clone was recorded once. The gene calls are TRBV19 and TRBJ2-7, with 10 bases aligning to TRBD1. V was pared by 1 base and J by 3 bases, with 6 bases of the junction left unmatched. The germline CDR1 and CDR2 sequences are LNHDA and SQIVND (reference sequence). This CDR3 spans 16 amino acids. The CDR3 protein is CASSIGGQGVIYEQYF. The DNA for the CDR3 is TGTGCCAGTAGTATAGGTGGACAGGGGGTGATCTACGAGCAGTACTTC.

The chain carries TRBV19 and TRBJ1-5; possibly TRBD1 for D (5 bases). The CDR3 runs 14 residues. Germline V lookup: CDR1 LNHDA, CDR2 SQIVND (reference sequence). V lost 5 bases, J lost 4 bases, and 12 bases lay in between. DNA for the CDR3: TGTGCCAGTAGTGTATCGGGGCTTAATCAGCCCCAGCATTTT. Its translation is CASSVSGLNQPQHF.

The rearrangement links TRBV5-1 to TRBJ1-2; tentatively, D is TRBD1 (5 bases). Deletions cut 1 base from V and 10 bases from J, with 17 bases between. Looked up from germline, CDR1 is SGHRS and CDR2 is YFSETQ. The CDR3 is 14 amino acids. The CDR3 bases are TGCGCCAGCAGCTTGTGGCAGGGAAAGGAGATCTACACCTTC. Translation: CASSLWQGKEIYTF.

J is TRBJ2-3 and V is TRBV11-3, with 13 positions matching TRBD2. The junction had 4 bases not matched to a gene; V was cut back by 5 bases and J by 2 bases. The CDR3 spans 16 residues. Germline loops: CDR1 SGHNT, CDR2 YENEEA. DNA of the CDR3: TGTGCCAGCAGCCATGGGACTAGCGGGGTCACAGATACGCAGTATTTT. This translates into CASSHGTSGVTDTQYF.

The genes are TRBV30 and TRBJ1-6; TRBD1 is a possible D gene (6 bases). The germline V gene encodes CDR1 GTSNPN and CDR2 SVGIG (reference sequence). The CDR3 spans 14 residues. V dropped 3 bases and J dropped 10 bases, with 16 bases sitting between them. CDR3 sequence reads: CAWSSGQGRSPLHF. The CDR3, as DNA: TGTGCCTGGAGCTCAGGGCAGGGGAGATCACCCCTCCACTTT.

This chain's CDR3 is CASSSRAVGYTF. For the CDR3, the DNA is TGTGCCAGCAGCTCCAGGGCGGTGGGCTACACCTTC. The V gene is TRBV5-5, the J gene TRBJ1-2; D might be TRBD1 (5 bases). There are 12 residues in the CDR3. V lost 3 bases, J lost 8 bases, and 11 bases lay in between. The V gene's germline CDR1 is SGHKS and CDR2 YYEKEE (reference sequence).

This chain links TRBV7-2 with TRBJ2-3; TRBD1 aligns across 7 bases. The length of the CDR3 is 15 residues. In germline, CDR1 is SGHTA, CDR2 FQGNSA. With V trimmed by 5 bases and J by 2 bases, 7 bases remained unmatched. CDR3 protein: CASSPQGTYTDTQYF. DNA for the CDR3: TGTGCCAGCAGCCCACAGGGGACCTACACAGATACGCAGTATTTT.

The rearrangement joins TRBV5-1 to TRBJ1-2; D is undetermined. The CDR3 consists of 14 residues. In germline, CDR1 is SGHRS, CDR2 YFSETQ. V was pared by 0 bases and J by 2 bases, with 8 bases between. This CDR3 reads CASSLAQANYGYTF. The CDR3 region has the DNA TGCGCCAGCAGCTTGGCGCAGGCGAACTATGGCTACACCTTC.

J is TRBJ1-5 and V is TRBV5-4, with 7 nucleotides matching TRBD1. The J segment lost 0 bases and the V segment lost 3 bases, leaving 6 bases of the junction unmatched. CDR1 is SGHNT, CDR2 YYREEE, per germline (reference sequence). The length of the CDR3 is 16 residues. CDR3 residues: CASSYEGTDSNQPQHF. The CDR3 DNA reads as TGTGCCAGCAGCTACGAGGGGACAGATAGCAATCAGCCCCAGCATTTT.

This chain connects TRBV4-2 to TRBJ2-3, with D perhaps given as TRBD1 or TRBD2 (5 bases each). The CDR3 length is 16 residues. Germline-derived CDR1 and CDR2 are LGHNA and YNFKEQ. Trimming took off 4 bases at V and 0 bases at J, with 14 bases between the two ends. The CDR3 DNA reads as TGTGCCAGCAGCCGAATCGGGACGACTAGCACAGATACGCAGTATTTT. This gives the protein CASSRIGTTSTDTQYF.

The gene calls are TRBV19 and TRBJ1-1; D might be TRBD1 (6 bases). CDR1 LNHDA and CDR2 SQIVND come from the germline V gene (reference sequence). The CDR3 runs to 14 residues. Trimming cost V 6 bases and J 2 bases, with 13 bases left between them. The CDR3 DNA reads as TGTGCCAGTAGGAGGGGCAGGGGCAACACTGAAGCTTTCTTT. Residues: CASRRGRGNTEAFF.

This rearrangement joins TRBV5-1 to TRBJ2-1; 8 bases match TRBD1. Germline loops: CDR1 SGHRS, CDR2 YFSETQ. J lost 0 bases, V lost 4 bases, and 3 bases had no gene match. The CDR3 extends over 15 amino acids. CDR3 sequence: CASSVQGGSYNEQFF. In DNA, the CDR3 is TGCGCCAGCAGCGTACAGGGGGGCTCCTACAATGAGCAGTTCTTC.

The genes are TRBV7-9 and TRBJ1-2, with 7 nucleotides matching TRBD1. This CDR3 spans 13 amino acids. Per the germline V gene, CDR1 is SEHNR and CDR2 is FQNEAQ (reference sequence). V shed 4 bases, J shed 4 bases, and the junction held 3 bases outside the gene matches. The CDR3 here is CASSSQGFYGYTF. For the CDR3, the DNA is TGTGCCAGCAGCTCACAGGGGTTCTATGGCTACACCTTC.